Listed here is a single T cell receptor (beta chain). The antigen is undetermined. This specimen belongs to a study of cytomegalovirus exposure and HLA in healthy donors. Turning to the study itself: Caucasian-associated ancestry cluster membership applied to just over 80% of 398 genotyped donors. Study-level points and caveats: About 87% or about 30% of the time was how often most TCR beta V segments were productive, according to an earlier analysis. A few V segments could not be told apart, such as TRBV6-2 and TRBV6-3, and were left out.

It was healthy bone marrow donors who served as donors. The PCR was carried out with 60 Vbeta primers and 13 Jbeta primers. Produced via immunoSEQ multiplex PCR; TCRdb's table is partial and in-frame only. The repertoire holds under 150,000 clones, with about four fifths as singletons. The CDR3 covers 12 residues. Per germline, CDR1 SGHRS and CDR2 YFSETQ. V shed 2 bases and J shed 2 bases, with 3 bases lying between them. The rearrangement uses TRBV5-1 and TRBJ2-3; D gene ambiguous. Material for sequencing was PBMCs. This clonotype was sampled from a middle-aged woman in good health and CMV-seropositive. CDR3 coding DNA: TGCGCCAGCAGCTTCAACACAGATACGCAGTATTTT. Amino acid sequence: CASSFNTDTQYF.